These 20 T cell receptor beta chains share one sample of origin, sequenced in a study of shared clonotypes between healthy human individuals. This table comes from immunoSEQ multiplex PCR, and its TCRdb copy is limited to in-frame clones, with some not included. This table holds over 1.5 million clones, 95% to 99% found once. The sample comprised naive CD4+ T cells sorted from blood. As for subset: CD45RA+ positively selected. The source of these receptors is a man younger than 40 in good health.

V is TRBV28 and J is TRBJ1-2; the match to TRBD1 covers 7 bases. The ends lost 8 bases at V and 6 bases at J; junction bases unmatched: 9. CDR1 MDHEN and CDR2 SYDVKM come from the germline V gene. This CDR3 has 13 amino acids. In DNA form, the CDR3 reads TGTGCCAGCGACAGCTCGAGGGGGCATGGCTACACCTTC. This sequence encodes CASDSSRGHGYTF.

The CDR3 bases are TGTGCCAGCAGCTCCGTTGTCCACAAGGAGACCCAGTACTTC. Translation gives CASSSVVHKETQYF. The V and J genes are TRBV5-4 and TRBJ2-5; D unresolved. The germline V and J ends were trimmed by 3 bases and 5 bases, with 14 bases remaining between them. CDR1 SGHNT and CDR2 YYREEE come from the germline V gene (reference sequence). CDR3 length: 14 amino acids.

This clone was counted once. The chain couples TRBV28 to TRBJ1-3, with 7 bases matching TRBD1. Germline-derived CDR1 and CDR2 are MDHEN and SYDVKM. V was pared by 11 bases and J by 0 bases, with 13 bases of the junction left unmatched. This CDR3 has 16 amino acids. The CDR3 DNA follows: TGTGCCTCTCAGACAGGGTGGGGGGTCTCTGGAAACACCATATATTTT. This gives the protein CASQTGWGVSGNTIYF.

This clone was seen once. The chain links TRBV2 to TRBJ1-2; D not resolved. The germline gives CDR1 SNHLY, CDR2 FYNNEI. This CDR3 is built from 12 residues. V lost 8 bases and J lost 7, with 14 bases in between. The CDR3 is CASGLESGGYTF. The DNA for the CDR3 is TGTGCCAGCGGACTCGAGAGCGGTGGCTACACCTTC. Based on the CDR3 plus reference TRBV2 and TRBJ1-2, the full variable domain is EPEVTQTPSHQVTQMGQEVILRCVPISNHLYFYWYRQILGQKVEFLVSFYNNEISEKSEIFDDQFSVERPDGSNFTLKIRSTKLEDSAMYFCASGLESGGYTFGSGTRLTVV.

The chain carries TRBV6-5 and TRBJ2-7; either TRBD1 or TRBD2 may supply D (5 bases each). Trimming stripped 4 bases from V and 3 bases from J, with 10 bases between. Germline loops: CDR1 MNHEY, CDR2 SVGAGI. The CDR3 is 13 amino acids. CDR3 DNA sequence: TGTGCCAGCAGTTTGGGACCGCACTACGAGCAGTACTTC. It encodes CASSLGPHYEQYF.

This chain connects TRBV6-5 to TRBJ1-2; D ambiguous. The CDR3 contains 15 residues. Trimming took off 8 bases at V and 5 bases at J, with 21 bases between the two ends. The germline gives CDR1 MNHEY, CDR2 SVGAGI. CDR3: CASAISSKSGYGYTF. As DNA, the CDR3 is TGTGCCAGCGCCATCAGTAGCAAATCAGGATATGGCTACACCTTC.

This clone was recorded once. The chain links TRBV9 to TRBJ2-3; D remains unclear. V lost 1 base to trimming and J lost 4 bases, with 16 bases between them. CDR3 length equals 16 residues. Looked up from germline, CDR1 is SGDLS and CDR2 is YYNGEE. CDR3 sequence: CASSVSTLQGADTQYF. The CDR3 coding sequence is TGTGCCAGCAGCGTATCCACGTTACAAGGCGCAGATACGCAGTATTTT.

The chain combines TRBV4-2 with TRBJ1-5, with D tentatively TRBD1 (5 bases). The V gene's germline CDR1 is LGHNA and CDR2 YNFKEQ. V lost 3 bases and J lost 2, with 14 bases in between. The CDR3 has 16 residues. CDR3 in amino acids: CASSQDRGRGNQPQHF. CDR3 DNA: TGTGCCAGCAGCCAGGACCGGGGCAGAGGCAATCAGCCCCAGCATTTT.

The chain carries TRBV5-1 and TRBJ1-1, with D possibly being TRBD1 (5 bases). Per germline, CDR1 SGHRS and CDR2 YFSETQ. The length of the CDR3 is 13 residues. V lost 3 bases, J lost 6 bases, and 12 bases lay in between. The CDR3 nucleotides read TGCGCCAGCAGCTCCCGGGGGGTCGCTGAAGCTTTCTTT. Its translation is CASSSRGVAEAFF.

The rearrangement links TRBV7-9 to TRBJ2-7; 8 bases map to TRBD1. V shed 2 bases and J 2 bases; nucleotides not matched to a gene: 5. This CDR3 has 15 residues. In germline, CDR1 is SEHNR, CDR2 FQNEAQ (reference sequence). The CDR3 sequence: CASSLWPGGTYEQYF. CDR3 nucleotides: TGTGCCAGCAGCTTATGGCCAGGGGGCACCTACGAGCAGTACTTC.

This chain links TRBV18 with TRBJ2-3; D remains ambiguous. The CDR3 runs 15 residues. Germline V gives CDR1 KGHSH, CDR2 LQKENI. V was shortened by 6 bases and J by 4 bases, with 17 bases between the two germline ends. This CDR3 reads CASSSPARRADTQYF. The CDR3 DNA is TGTGCCAGCTCTAGCCCTGCGAGAAGGGCAGATACGCAGTATTTT.

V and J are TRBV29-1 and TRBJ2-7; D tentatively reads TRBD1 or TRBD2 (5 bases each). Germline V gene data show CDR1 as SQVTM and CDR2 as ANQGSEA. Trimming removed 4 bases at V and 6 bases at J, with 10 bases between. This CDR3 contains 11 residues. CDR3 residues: CSVVGGLEQYF. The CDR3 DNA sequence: TGCAGCGTTGTTGGGGGTCTCGAGCAGTACTTC.

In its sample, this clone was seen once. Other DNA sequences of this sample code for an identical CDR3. The CDR3 here is CASSPQGSPGELFF. As DNA, the CDR3 is TGCGCCAGCAGCCCCCAGGGAAGTCCCGGGGAGCTGTTTTTT. This chain joins TRBV5-1 and TRBJ2-2, with D maybe TRBD1 (5 bases). The ends were cut back, 4 bases at V and 6 bases at J, with 13 bases in the middle. CDR1 is SGHRS and CDR2 is YFSETQ in the germline V gene. This CDR3 has 14 residues.

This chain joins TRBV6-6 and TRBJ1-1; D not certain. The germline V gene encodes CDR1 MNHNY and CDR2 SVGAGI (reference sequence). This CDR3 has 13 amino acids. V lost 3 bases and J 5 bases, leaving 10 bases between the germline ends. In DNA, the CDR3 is TGTGCCAGCAGTTATTTTGGGGATACTGAAGCTTTCTTT. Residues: CASSYFGDTEAFF.

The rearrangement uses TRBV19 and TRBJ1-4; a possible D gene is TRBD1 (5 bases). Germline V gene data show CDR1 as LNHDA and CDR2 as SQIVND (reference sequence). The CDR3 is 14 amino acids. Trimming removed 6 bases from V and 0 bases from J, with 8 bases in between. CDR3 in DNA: TGTGCCAGTAGGAAGACAGCAACTAATGAAAAACTGTTTTTT. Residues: CASRKTATNEKLFF.

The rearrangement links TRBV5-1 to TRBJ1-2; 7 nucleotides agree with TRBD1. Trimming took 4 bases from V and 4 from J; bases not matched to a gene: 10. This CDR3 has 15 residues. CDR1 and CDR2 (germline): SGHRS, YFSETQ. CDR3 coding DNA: TGCGCCAGCAGCGGTGGACAGGTCGAACGCTATGGCTACACCTTC. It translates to CASSGGQVERYGYTF.

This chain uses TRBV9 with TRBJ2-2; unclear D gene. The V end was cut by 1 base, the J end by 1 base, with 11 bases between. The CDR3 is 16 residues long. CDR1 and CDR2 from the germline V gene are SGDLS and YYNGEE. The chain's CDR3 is CASSVSLPQNTGELFF. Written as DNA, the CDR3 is TGTGCCAGCAGCGTAAGTTTGCCACAGAACACCGGGGAGCTGTTTTTT.

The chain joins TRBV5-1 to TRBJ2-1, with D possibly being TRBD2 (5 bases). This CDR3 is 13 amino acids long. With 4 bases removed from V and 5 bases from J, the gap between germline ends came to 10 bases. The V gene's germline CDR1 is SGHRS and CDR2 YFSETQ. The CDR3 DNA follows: TGCGCCAGCAGCATAACTAGAGACAATGAGCAGTTCTTC. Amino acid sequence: CASSITRDNEQFF.

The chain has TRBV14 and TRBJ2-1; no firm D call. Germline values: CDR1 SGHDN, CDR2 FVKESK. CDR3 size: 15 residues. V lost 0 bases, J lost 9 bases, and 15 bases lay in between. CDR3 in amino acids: CASSQDSVPTGEQFF. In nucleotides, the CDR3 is TGTGCCAGCAGCCAAGACTCGGTACCCACGGGTGAGCAGTTCTTC.

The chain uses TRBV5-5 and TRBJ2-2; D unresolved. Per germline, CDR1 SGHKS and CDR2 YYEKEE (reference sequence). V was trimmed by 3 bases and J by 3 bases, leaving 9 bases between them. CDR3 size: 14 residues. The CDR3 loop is CASSSPHYTGELFF. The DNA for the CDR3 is TGTGCCAGCAGCTCCCCCCACTACACCGGGGAGCTGTTTTTT.